This T cell receptor (beta chain) was retrieved from a study of regulatory T cells in long-lasting Graves disease. Broader study findings: Persistent disease preferred TRBV28, TRBJ1-2 and TRBJ2-5.

Looked up from germline, CDR1 is MNHEY and CDR2 is SVGAGI. CDR3 length: 15 amino acids. After removal of 0 bases from V and 7 bases from J, the junction contained 5 bases not matched to a gene. Relying on iRepertoire HTBI primers and Arm-PCR of CDR3 regions, the team built TCR beta libraries. In TCRdb, the multiplex PCR reads were re-called with MiXCR into one record per CDR3 protein. The sample records about 470,000 distinct CDR3 sequences, 15% being singletons. This clonotype was detected ten times or more. Its antigen is unknown. Noted time point: newly diagnosed GD, antithyroid drugs for less than 3 months. Generation of the TCR library employed RNA extracted from PBMCs. Blood from the periphery, 8.5 to 9 milliliters in all, was drawn into EDTA tubes. These data are also associated with another study on T cells in Graves' hyperthyroidism and ophthalmopathy. From that paper: HTBI primers drove first-round RT-PCR of the TCR CDR3. Most thyroid clonotypes expanded above 0.001 were also detected in blood.

The clonotype comes from a woman aged 30 to 39 with Graves disease. Sample: peripheral blood mononuclear cells (PBMCs), taken at new diagnosis, from a patient treated with antithyroid drugs. This rearrangement joins TRBV6-5 to TRBJ1-5; TRBD1 aligns across 8 bases. CDR3 coding DNA: TGTGCCAGCAGTTACTCTCGGACAGGGAGCCAGCCCCAGCATTTT. Translating gives CASSYSRTGSQPQHF.